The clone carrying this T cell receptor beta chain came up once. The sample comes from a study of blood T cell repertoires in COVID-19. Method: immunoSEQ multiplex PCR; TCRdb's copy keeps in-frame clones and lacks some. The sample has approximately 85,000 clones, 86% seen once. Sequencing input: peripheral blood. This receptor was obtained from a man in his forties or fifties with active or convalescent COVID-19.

In DNA form, the CDR3 reads TGTGCCAGCAGCTTCCAGGGGTTAGGCTTGGGGCAGCCCCAGCATTTT. It is translated as CASSFQGLGLGQPQHF. The J gene is TRBJ1-5, the V gene TRBV5-5; tentatively, D is TRBD1 (6 bases). CDR1 and CDR2 from the germline V gene are SGHKS and YYEKEE (reference sequence). V lost 2 bases and J lost 7, with 19 bases in between. The CDR3 loop spans 16 amino acids.